The 16 T cell receptor beta chains presented below share a single source sample, sequenced in a study of T-cell reconstitution after alpha-beta-depleted transplantation in children listed by TCRdb under 2016. The treatment or condition tag for this specimen amounts to: allogeneic hematopoietic cell transplantation with graft depleted of TCRalphabeta T cells and CD19 B cells. The library was prepared using PCR. Sequencer: Illumina HiSeq 2500. TCR libraries were prepared with molecular barcoding, using unique molecular identifiers to normalize TCRbeta repertoire quantification. TCRdb reprocessing: public reads trimmed at Q25 with fastp, clones called with MiXCR, in-frame beta chains kept. Each CDR3 protein appears once, grouped with its most common genes and DNA. In this sample the table shows approximately 350,000 distinct CDR3 sequences, around 15% of which occur a single time. The ten largest clones represent approximately 38% of the sample.

Sequences were derived from PBMCs, mostly from graft donor cells, sampled 360 days after TCRalphabeta/CD19-depleted stem cell transplant. These receptors came from a male patient between 2 and 15 years old who had a stem cell transplant for acute lymphoblastic leukemia, so the T cells may come from the graft donor.

This clonotype was observed a handful of times. The chain combines TRBV12-3 or TRBV12-4 with TRBJ1-2; D remains unclear. V shed 3 bases and J shed 2 bases, with 10 bases lying between them. This CDR3 contains 14 residues. The CDR3 region is CASSLESGNYGYTF. CDR3 bases: TGTGCCAGCAGTTTGGAGTCAGGCAACTATGGCTACACCTTC.

This clonotype was picked up many times. The chain has TRBV28 and TRBJ1-4, with D uncertain. The germline V gene has CDR1 MDHEN and CDR2 SYDVKM. Trimming left V 3 bases short and J 0 bases short, with 11 bases between. This CDR3 spans 16 amino acids. The CDR3 coding sequence is TGTGCCAGCAGTTTTTGGGCAGAAACAACTAATGAAAAACTGTTTTTT. Its protein product is CASSFWAETTNEKLFF. The variable domain in full, completed from reference TRBV28 and TRBJ1-4, reads DVKVTQSSRYLVKRTGEKVFLECVQDMDHENMFWYRQDPGLGLRLIYFSYDVKMKEKGDIPEGYSVSREKKERFSLILESASTNQTSMYLCASSFWAETTNEKLFFGSGTQLSVL.

The chain is built from TRBV6-2 or TRBV6-3 and TRBJ2-4, with D maybe TRBD2 (7 bases). The V gene's germline CDR1 is MNHEY and CDR2 SVGEGT. This CDR3 is 16 amino acids long. V was clipped by 0 bases and J by 1 base, with 10 bases between them. In nucleotides, the CDR3 is TGTGCCAGCAGTTACTCGGGGAGGGGGGCCAAAAACATTCAGTACTTC. This codes for CASSYSGRGAKNIQYF.

In its sample, this clonotype was seen a few times. This chain uses TRBV28 with TRBJ1-1; the D gene is possibly TRBD1 (5 bases). Trimming stripped 3 bases from V and 1 base from J, with 15 bases between. There are 16 residues in the CDR3. In germline, CDR1 is MDHEN, CDR2 SYDVKM. The CDR3 spells CASSFPPTEPNTEAFF. The CDR3 nucleotides are TGTGCCAGCAGTTTTCCCCCGACAGAACCGAACACTGAAGCTTTCTTT. The full variable domain, in which reference TRBV28 and TRBJ1-1 provide the parts outside the CDR3, is DVKVTQSSRYLVKRTGEKVFLECVQDMDHENMFWYRQDPGLGLRLIYFSYDVKMKEKGDIPEGYSVSREKKERFSLILESASTNQTSMYLCASSFPPTEPNTEAFFGQGTRLTVV.

This clonotype was seen ten or more times. The chain employs TRBV29-1 and TRBJ2-1; 10 bases map to TRBD2. The CDR3 sequence is 15 residues long. Germline trimming cut 4 bases from V and 5 bases from J; bases unmatched to any gene: 8. From germline, CDR1 is SQVTM and CDR2 ANQGSEA. CDR3 nucleotides: TGCAGCGTTGTCAAGGTCCTAGCGGGGGACAATGAGCAGTTCTTC. It encodes CSVVKVLAGDNEQFF.

This chain joins TRBV27 and TRBJ2-1; 13 bases line up with TRBD2. The CDR3 runs 18 residues. The germline CDR1 and CDR2 sequences are MNHEY and SMNVEV (reference sequence). The ends lost 3 bases at V and 7 bases at J; junction bases unmatched: 12. CDR3 DNA sequence: TGTGCCAGCAGTTTCCTACTAGCGGGAGGGCCCACGAAAAATGAGCAGTTCTTC. Amino acid sequence: CASSFLLAGGPTKNEQFF.

The sample holds a few counts of this clonotype. This sequence joins TRBV12-3 or TRBV12-4 and TRBJ1-1; D gene unclear. V was shortened by 2 bases and J by 1 base, with 11 bases between the two germline ends. The CDR3 has 15 amino acids. The CDR3: CASSLMGGKNTEAFF. Written as DNA, the CDR3 is TGTGCCAGCAGTTTAATGGGAGGGAAGAACACTGAAGCTTTCTTT.

In its sample, this clonotype was seen a few times. The chain joins TRBV29-1 to TRBJ2-5; the match to TRBD1 covers 7 bases. The trim removed 7 bases at V and 1 base at J, leaving 6 bases unmatched. The CDR3 runs 13 residues. CDR1 and CDR2 (germline): SQVTM, ANQGSEA. The CDR3 DNA reads TGCAGCGCCGCTGACAGGGCCCAAGAGACCCAGTACTTC. It specifies CSAADRAQETQYF.

V and J are TRBV3-1 and TRBJ2-2; 7 positions agree with TRBD2. The CDR3 runs 17 residues. CDR1 is LGHDT, CDR2 YNNKEL, per germline (reference sequence). V trimming: 3 bases; J trimming: 5 bases; junction bases outside the gene matches: 12. Here the CDR3 reads CASSQYSGLAATGELFF. In DNA form, the CDR3 reads TGTGCCAGCAGCCAGTATTCCGGTCTAGCGGCAACCGGGGAGCTGTTTTTT.

This clonotype turned up a few times. The chain employs TRBV29-1 and TRBJ2-6; unclear D gene. Germline loops: CDR1 SQVTM, CDR2 ANQGSEA. The V end lost 4 bases, the J end lost 1 base, and 8 bases lay between the germline ends. This CDR3 contains 14 residues. The CDR3 bases are TGCAGCGTTGGGATGAGTTCTGGGGCCAACGTCCTGACTTTC. Protein: CSVGMSSGANVLTF.

The V gene is TRBV5-1, the J gene TRBJ2-4, with no clear D. Deletions cut 0 bases from V and 0 bases from J, with 10 bases between. This CDR3 contains 16 residues. Germline lookup yields CDR1 SGHRS and CDR2 YFSETQ. DNA of the CDR3: TGCGCCAGCAGCTTGGAGTCCAGGTTAGCCAAAAACATTCAGTACTTC. It codes for CASSLESRLAKNIQYF.

This clonotype came up a few times. V and J are TRBV2 and TRBJ2-1; D may correspond to TRBD1 or TRBD2 (5 bases each). Germline assignment: CDR1 SNHLY and CDR2 FYNNEI. The germline V and J ends were trimmed by 3 bases and 13 bases, with 13 bases remaining between them. The CDR3 runs 12 residues. The CDR3 sequence: CASSDRGTTQFF. CDR3 DNA sequence: TGTGCCAGCAGTGACAGAGGGACCACTCAGTTCTTC.

This clonotype has a count of ten or more. The rearrangement links TRBV5-6 to TRBJ2-7, with TRBD1 matching 8 bases. CDR3 length: 15 residues. CDR1 and CDR2 (germline): SGHDT, YYEEEE. Losses at the gene ends were 2 bases for V and 7 bases for J; bases not matched to a gene: 11. The CDR3 bases are TGTGCCAGCAGCTTACTCGACAGGGGCTCTAGGGAGCAGTACTTC. This encodes CASSLLDRGSREQYF.

The CDR3 DNA reads as TGTGCCAGCAGCTCGACCCGCACCGGGGAGCTGTTTTTT. Translated: CASSSTRTGELFF. The chain uses TRBV12-3 or TRBV12-4 and TRBJ2-2, with D unresolved. Deletions cut 6 bases from V and 4 bases from J, with 9 bases between. CDR3 size: 13 residues.

The J gene is TRBJ1-1, the V gene TRBV7-6, with D possibly TRBD1 on 5 matching bases. This CDR3 spans 18 amino acids. Germline assignment: CDR1 SGHVS and CDR2 FNYEAQ. V lost 4 bases and J 3 bases, leaving 24 bases between the germline ends. The CDR3 region has the DNA TGTGCCAGCAGCTCACAAAGGGGATGGGTCCCAAGGGACACTGAAGCTTTCTTT. Translating it yields CASSSQRGWVPRDTEAFF.

The genes are TRBV3-1 and TRBJ2-1, with D unclear. Germline V gene lookup returns CDR1 LGHDT and CDR2 YNNKEL (reference sequence). Trimming stripped 4 bases from V and 6 bases from J, with 10 bases between. CDR3 size: 13 residues. The CDR3 loop is CASSLLRINEQFF. In DNA, the CDR3 is TGTGCCAGCAGCCTGTTACGGATCAATGAGCAGTTCTTC.